The entry below describes one T cell receptor (beta chain). These data are taken from a study of cytomegalovirus exposure and HLA in healthy donors. PCR employed 60 Vbeta and 13 Jbeta primers. Assay used: immunoSEQ multiplex PCR; TCRdb lists only in-frame clones, some missing. Of about 130,000 clones listed, about 74% are singletons. The TCR sequence derives from a man between 18 and 35 years old in good health and CMV-seropositive. Sequencing input: PBMCs.

The CDR3, as DNA: TGTGCCAGCTCACCTGGACAGGGCACAGATACGCAGTATTTT. Residues: CASSPGQGTDTQYF. The rearrangement links TRBV18 to TRBJ2-3; the match to TRBD1 covers 7 bases. V was pared by 3 bases and J by 1 base, with 1 base of the junction left unmatched. The germline CDR1 and CDR2 sequences are KGHSH and LQKENI. The CDR3 is 14 residues long.